The next 21 T cell receptor beta chains were all read from a single sample in a study of cytomegalovirus exposure and HLA in healthy donors. The PCR employed 60 Vbeta primers together with 13 Jbeta primers. Assay used: immunoSEQ multiplex PCR; TCRdb lists only in-frame clones, some missing. The sample includes approximately 150,000 clones, roughly 80% of them seen just once. Sequenced input: PBMCs. The source of these receptors is a male donor in good health and CMV-seronegative.

The V call is TRBV6-5, the J call TRBJ2-7; 12 nucleotides match TRBD2. CDR3 size: 15 residues. V shed 6 bases and J 5 bases; nucleotides not matched to a gene: 8. CDR1 is MNHEY and CDR2 is SVGAGI in the germline V gene. Here the CDR3 DNA reads TGTGCCAGCAGAGCTAGCGGGGGGGCCCCTCACGAGCAGTACTTC. Its protein is CASRASGGAPHEQYF.

The chain recombines TRBV27 with TRBJ1-1, with no clear D. The V end lost 2 bases, the J end lost 4 bases, and 8 bases lay between the germline ends. The germline V gene encodes CDR1 MNHEY and CDR2 SMNVEV (reference sequence). The CDR3 is made up of 13 amino acids. CDR3 protein: CASSLGGGTEAFF. Written as DNA, the CDR3 is TGTGCCAGCAGTTTAGGAGGTGGCACTGAAGCTTTCTTT.

The chain is built from TRBV5-4 and TRBJ2-7, with TRBD1 matching 8 bases. The length of the CDR3 is 14 residues. The V gene's germline CDR1 is SGHNT and CDR2 YYREEE (reference sequence). V lost 4 bases, J lost 1 base, and 4 bases stayed unmatched. The CDR3 nucleotides read TGTGCCAGCAGCCGGGACAGGATGTCCTACGAGCAGTACTTC. Encoded protein: CASSRDRMSYEQYF.

This clone was seen only once. The V and J genes are TRBV6-6 and TRBJ2-7; 9 bases line up with TRBD1. After removal of 8 bases from V and 1 base from J, the junction contained 3 bases not matched to a gene. Germline CDR1 reads MNHNY; CDR2 reads SVGAGI (reference sequence). This CDR3 has 13 amino acids. The CDR3 DNA reads TGTGCCAGCCGGACAGGGGAGTCCTACGAGCAGTACTTC. This gives the protein CASRTGESYEQYF.

The V and J genes are TRBV6-1 and TRBJ1-4; D may be TRBD1 (5 bases). V lost 8 bases and J 7 bases, leaving 20 bases between the germline ends. The CDR3 spans 15 residues. Germline V lookup: CDR1 MNHNS, CDR2 SASEGT. In DNA, the CDR3 is TGTGCCAGCGCTGATGTCAGGGTATCGCGTGAAAAACTGTTTTTT. Protein: CASADVRVSREKLFF.

This clone was picked up a small number of times. V gene TRBV5-1 combines with J gene TRBJ2-3; D is perhaps TRBD2 (5 bases). The CDR3 runs 17 residues. Germline V lookup: CDR1 SGHRS, CDR2 YFSETQ. V was trimmed by 6 bases and J by 0 bases, leaving 20 bases between them. The CDR3 DNA reads TGCGCCAGCACCCCGGGGTCTCTAGCTTCTAGCACAGATACGCAGTATTTT. Protein sequence: CASTPGSLASSTDTQYF.

The table lists this clone with a few counts. V usage is TRBV5-1 and J usage is TRBJ1-2; no clear D gene. The CDR3 runs 15 residues. V dropped 4 bases and J dropped 3 bases, with 16 bases sitting between them. Germline-derived CDR1 and CDR2 are SGHRS and YFSETQ. The CDR3 here is CASSRGMRVDYGYTF. CDR3 bases: TGCGCCAGCAGCCGAGGTATGAGGGTTGACTATGGCTACACCTTC. The variable domain in full, completed from reference TRBV5-1 and TRBJ1-2, reads KAGVTQTPRYLIKTRGQQVTLSCSPISGHRSVSWYQQTPGQGLQFLFEYFSETQRNKGNFPGRFSGRQFSNSRSEMNVSTLELGDSALYLCASSRGMRVDYGYTFGSGTRLTVV.

This clone showed up just once. This sequence joins TRBV18 and TRBJ1-1; D not resolved. Between the trimmed V and J ends, which lost 3 bases and 0 bases, there was a span of 11 bases. The germline gives CDR1 KGHSH, CDR2 LQKENI. This CDR3 comprises 15 residues. The CDR3 bases are TGTGCCAGCTCACCCCCAGCGGGCATGAACACTGAAGCTTTCTTT. Protein: CASSPPAGMNTEAFF.

The genes are TRBV2 and TRBJ1-3; 7 bases map to TRBD1. V dropped 8 bases and J dropped 4; count of bases not matched to a gene: 5. CDR1 and CDR2 from the germline V gene are SNHLY and FYNNEI. CDR3 length: 13 residues. This chain's CDR3 is CASEQGSGNTIYF. CDR3 in DNA: TGTGCCAGCGAACAGGGGTCCGGAAACACCATATATTTT.

The chain couples TRBV5-1 to TRBJ2-1, with TRBD2 matching over 9 bases. Germline V CDR1 and CDR2: SGHRS, YFSETQ. With V trimmed by 0 bases and J by 6 bases, 4 bases remained unmatched. This CDR3 contains 15 residues. The CDR3 here is CASSLEAGGTNEQFF. The CDR3 bases are TGCGCCAGCAGCTTGGAAGCGGGGGGTACCAATGAGCAGTTCTTC.

The gene calls are TRBV5-1 and TRBJ2-1, with D hard to call. Trimming took 5 bases from V and 0 from J, leaving 6 bases between them. The germline CDR1 and CDR2 sequences are SGHRS and YFSETQ. This CDR3 has 13 amino acids. Written as DNA, the CDR3 is TGCGCCAGCAGTAGTAGCTCCTACAATGAGCAGTTCTTC. Residues: CASSSSSYNEQFF.

This chain connects TRBV30 to TRBJ2-6; perhaps TRBD2 as D (5 bases). Germline V gives CDR1 GTSNPN, CDR2 SVGIG (reference sequence). The length of the CDR3 is 16 residues. V was pared by 0 bases and J by 0 bases, with 9 bases between. The CDR3 region is CAWSVGGLSGANVLTF. CDR3 bases: TGTGCCTGGAGTGTTGGCGGGCTCTCTGGGGCCAACGTCCTGACTTTC.

The rearrangement links TRBV7-9 to TRBJ2-6, with D perhaps TRBD1 (6 bases). V was shortened by 5 bases and J by 0 bases, with 14 bases between the two germline ends. CDR1 is SEHNR, CDR2 FQNEAQ, per germline (reference sequence). The CDR3 length is 17 residues. The CDR3 sequence is CASSPRGLGSGANVLTF. DNA of the CDR3: TGTGCCAGCAGCCCCAGGGGATTGGGCTCTGGGGCCAACGTCCTGACTTTC.

The V call is TRBV27, the J call TRBJ1-6, with D unresolved. Germline V gene sequence: CDR1 MNHEY, CDR2 SMNVEV (reference sequence). The CDR3 totals 14 residues. The ends were cut back, 3 bases at V and 6 bases at J, with 9 bases in the middle. The CDR3 loop is CASSLAAVNSPLHF. As DNA, the CDR3 is TGTGCCAGCAGTTTGGCGGCAGTTAATTCACCCCTCCACTTT.

The genes are TRBV30 and TRBJ2-7; TRBD1 matches 12 bases. Germline CDR1 and CDR2: GTSNPN and SVGIG (reference sequence). The CDR3 runs 14 residues. With 3 bases clipped from V and 7 bases from J, the junction kept 7 bases outside the gene matches. The chain's CDR3 is CAWRPGQGAREQYF. In nucleotides, the CDR3 is TGTGCCTGGAGGCCGGGACAGGGGGCGAGGGAGCAGTACTTC.

The rearrangement joins TRBV5-1 to TRBJ2-2; D is perhaps TRBD2 (5 bases). Germline V lookup: CDR1 SGHRS, CDR2 YFSETQ. The CDR3 runs 15 residues. V gave up 4 bases and J gave up 0 bases, with 10 bases separating them. The CDR3 bases are TGCGCCAGCAGCCGCGGGCTACCGAACACCGGGGAGCTGTTTTTT. The encoded protein is CASSRGLPNTGELFF.

The chain couples TRBV5-4 to TRBJ1-4; D gene uncertain. The CDR3 runs 15 residues. V was trimmed by 4 bases and J by 0 bases, leaving 10 bases between them. Germline CDR1 is SGHNT and CDR2 is YYREEE (reference sequence). The CDR3 region is CASSGEDATNEKLFF. As DNA, the CDR3 is TGTGCCAGCAGCGGGGAGGATGCAACTAATGAAAAACTGTTTTTT.

The chain has TRBV7-9 and TRBJ1-1; D unclear. The CDR3 extends over 12 amino acids. CDR1 and CDR2 (germline): SEHNR, FQNEAQ (reference sequence). Trimming stripped 7 bases from V and 7 bases from J, with 13 bases between. DNA for the CDR3: TGTGCCAGCACCCCCCGCGAGATTGAAGCTTTCTTT. Protein product: CASTPREIEAFF. Full variable domain (rest looked up from reference TRBV7-9 and TRBJ1-1): DTGVSQNPRHKITKRGQNVTFRCDPISEHNRLYWYRQTLGQGPEFLTYFQNEAQLEKSRLLSDRFSAERPKGSFSTLEIQRTEQGDSAMYLCASTPREIEAFFGQGTRLTVV.

The chain employs TRBV5-4 and TRBJ2-5; 9 positions agree with TRBD1. Trimming at V came to 4 bases and at J to 9 bases, leaving 10 bases not matched to a gene. Per germline, CDR1 SGHNT and CDR2 YYREEE (reference sequence). The CDR3 consists of 14 residues. The CDR3 here is CASSRGQGWEAQYF. CDR3 coding DNA: TGTGCCAGCAGCAGGGGACAGGGTTGGGAGGCCCAGTACTTC.

This clone was picked up a small number of times. V and J are TRBV7-9 and TRBJ1-5; D is uncertain. V was clipped by 5 bases and J by 4 bases, with 15 bases between them. The germline gives CDR1 SEHNR, CDR2 FQNEAQ (reference sequence). This CDR3 spans 15 amino acids. The CDR3 here is CASSRTEEANQPQHF. As DNA, the CDR3 is TGTGCCAGCAGCAGGACCGAGGAGGCTAATCAGCCCCAGCATTTT.

This clone was observed once. The rearrangement uses TRBV5-4 and TRBJ1-2; 7 bases fit TRBD1. V gave up 4 bases and J gave up 5 bases; unmatched junction bases: 11. The CDR3 contains 15 residues. CDR1 and CDR2 from the germline V gene are SGHNT and YYREEE (reference sequence). CDR3 in DNA: TGTGCCAGCAGCCAAGCGACAGGGCTCAGGTATGGCTACACCTTC. Protein sequence: CASSQATGLRYGYTF.